Listed below are T cell receptor beta chains from one sample, sequenced in a study of blood T cell repertoires in COVID-19. Profiled with immunoSEQ multiplex PCR; TCRdb holds only in-frame clones, not every one. The sample has 45,000 to 65,000 clones; 70% to 90% are singletons. The sequenced sample was peripheral blood. These receptors all stem from a human donor in a cohort sampled during active COVID-19. Both conserved end residues are part of each CDR3. D genes are given only for firm matches. Size tells how often a clone was seen (once, few, many) or the class of an expanded clone, and some rows leave it out.

NA	TRBV10-3	TRBJ1-2	TRBD1	CANRDSANYGYTF	TGTGCCAACCGGGACAGCGCCAACTATGGCTACACCTTC
NA	TRBV18	TRBJ2-7	NA	CASSIDTSRTYYEQYF	TGTGCCAGCTCAATCGACACCTCTCGTACCTACTACGAGCAGTACTTC
NA	TRBV25-1	TRBJ1-1	NA	CASSSGSFNTEAFF	TGTGCCAGCAGTTCAGGGTCATTCAACACTGAAGCTTTCTTT
NA	TRBV18	TRBJ2-3	NA	CASSPPDRTPKTLFFTDTQYF	TGTGCCAGCTCACCACCTGACAGGACGCCCAAAACCCTCTTTTTCACAGATACGCAGTATTTT
NA	TRBV5-6	TRBJ2-2	NA	CASSLVRAGSNTGELFF	TGTGCCAGCAGCTTGGTACGGGCGGGTTCAAACACCGGGGAGCTGTTTTTT
NA	TRBV21-1	TRBJ1-4	NA	CASSNSGTGLGEKLFF	TGTGCCAGCAGCAATTCGGGAACGGGACTAGGGGAAAAACTGTTTTTT
NA	TRBV19	TRBJ2-2	TRBD2	CASRPAGGPANTGELFF	TGTGCCAGTAGACCAGCGGGGGGGCCCGCGAACACCGGGGAGCTGTTTTTT
NA	TRBV7-8	TRBJ2-5	TRBD2	CASSAGLAANQETQYF	TGTGCCAGCAGCGCGGGACTAGCGGCGAACCAAGAGACCCAGTACTTC
few	TRBV19	TRBJ2-2	NA	CATTLRFGGNTGELFF	TGTGCCACCACCCTGAGGTTCGGGGGGAACACCGGGGAGCTGTTTTTT
NA	TRBV7-2	TRBJ2-4	TRBD2	CASSSLAGGPAKNIQYF	TGTGCCAGCAGCTCACTAGCGGGGGGGCCAGCCAAAAACATTCAGTACTTC
NA	TRBV11-3	TRBJ2-3	TRBD2	CASSPGRDWGTDTQYF	TGTGCCAGCAGCCCAGGGAGGGATTGGGGCACAGATACGCAGTATTTT
once	TRBV12-3/TRBV12-4	TRBJ2-7	NA	CASSHTASYEQYF	TGTGCCAGCAGCCACACAGCCTCCTACGAGCAGTACTTC
NA	TRBV27	TRBJ1-5	TRBD1	CASSLSTGFRDQPQHF	TGTGCCAGCAGTCTCTCGACAGGGTTTAGGGATCAGCCCCAGCATTTT
NA	TRBV3-1/TRBV3-2	TRBJ1-2	TRBD1	CASSQVIGTGQSSYGYTF	TGTGCCAGCAGCCAAGTAATCGGGACAGGACAAAGTTCTTATGGCTACACCTTC
NA	TRBV7-3	TRBJ2-3	NA	CASSPRPTSVGADTQYF	TGTGCCAGCAGCCCCCGCCCGACTAGTGTCGGAGCAGATACGCAGTATTTT
NA	TRBV9	TRBJ2-7	NA	CASSGGAGTSYEQYF	TGTGCCAGCAGCGGAGGGGCGGGGACTTCCTACGAGCAGTACTTC
NA	TRBV3-1/TRBV3-2	TRBJ1-3	NA	CASSQDTGLRYSGNTIYF	TGTGCCAGCAGCCAAGACACCGGATTGCGGTACTCTGGAAACACCATATATTTT